The 28 T cell receptor beta chains presented below share a single source sample, sequenced in a study of shared clonotypes between healthy human individuals. This table comes from immunoSEQ multiplex PCR, and its TCRdb copy is limited to in-frame clones, with some not included. Seen here are about 610,000 clones, around 96% observed once, and the top ten hold 0.11%. Positively selected for CCR7, the CD45RO-negative cells used as naive CD8 cells excluded terminally differentiated effector memory CD45RA+ cells. The specimen was naive CD8+ T cells sorted from blood. The receptors were sampled from a woman aged 25-40 years in good health.

The rearrangement uses TRBV9 and TRBJ2-1, with 9 bases matching TRBD2. CDR3 length: 14 residues. CDR1 and CDR2 (germline): SGDLS, YYNGEE. The V segment lost 3 bases and the J segment 9 bases; nucleotides outside the gene matches: 7. The CDR3 DNA sequence: TGTGCCAGCAGCGGGGGGACTAGCCACATTGAGCAGTTCTTC. Translated, it gives CASSGGTSHIEQFF. Full variable domain (outside the CDR3, taken from reference TRBV9 and TRBJ2-1): DSGVTQTPKHLITATGQRVTLRCSPRSGDLSVYWYQQSLDQGLQFLIQYYNGEERAKGNILERFSAQQFPDLHSELNLSSLELGDSALYFCASSGGTSHIEQFFGPGTRLTVL.

The rearrangement links TRBV13 to TRBJ1-4; possibly TRBD1 for D (6 bases). The CDR3 runs 15 residues. V gave up 5 bases and J gave up 2 bases, with 12 bases separating them. Germline CDR1 and CDR2: PRHDT and FYEKMQ (reference sequence). Here the CDR3 DNA reads TGTGCCAGCAGCGCCCAGGGGATCACTAATGAAAAACTGTTTTTT. It is translated as CASSAQGITNEKLFF.

This chain connects TRBV11-2 to TRBJ2-5; D is undetermined. The assigned J gene may be wrong: the sequence end matches TRBJ2-7 better. Germline CDR1 SGHAT, CDR2 FQNNGV. The CDR3 extends over 11 amino acids. In DNA, the CDR3 is TGTGCCAGCAGCCATAGCTACGAGCAGTACTTC. This encodes CASSHSYEQYF.

The chain recombines TRBV9 with TRBJ1-3, with D uncertain. CDR3 length equals 15 residues. From germline, CDR1 is SGDLS and CDR2 YYNGEE. The V end lost 5 bases, the J end lost 0 bases, and 12 bases lay between the germline ends. As DNA, the CDR3 is TGTGCCAGCAGTCCGGGAGCAACCTCTGGAAACACCATATATTTT. This sequence encodes CASSPGATSGNTIYF.

This sequence joins TRBV9 and TRBJ1-5, with D unresolved. Trimming cost V 2 bases and J 6 bases, with 12 bases left between them. The CDR3 covers 14 residues. CDR1 is SGDLS, CDR2 YYNGEE, per germline. As DNA, the CDR3 is TGTGCCAGCAGCGTGGCAGGAGGCGGTCAGCCCCAGCATTTT. Its protein product is CASSVAGGGQPQHF.

The J gene is TRBJ1-2, the V gene TRBV5-1; D not certain. Trimming took off 0 bases at V and 4 bases at J, with 16 bases between the two ends. CDR3 length: 16 residues. From germline, CDR1 is SGHRS and CDR2 YFSETQ. The CDR3 loop reads CASSLDASVISYGYTF. The CDR3 DNA is TGCGCCAGCAGCTTGGATGCTTCCGTCATCAGCTATGGCTACACCTTC.

This clone has just one count. V and J are TRBV11-2 and TRBJ2-3; D is unresolved. Germline CDR1 and CDR2: SGHAT and FQNNGV. V was trimmed by 0 bases and J by 6 bases, leaving 7 bases between them. This CDR3 has 13 residues. This chain's CDR3 is CASSLELVDTQYF. For the CDR3, the DNA is TGTGCCAGCAGCTTAGAACTCGTGGATACGCAGTATTTT.

This chain joins TRBV30 and TRBJ2-1; TRBD2 is a possible D gene (5 bases). The length of the CDR3 is 17 residues. The germline V gene has CDR1 GTSNPN and CDR2 SVGIG (reference sequence). Trimming pared 0 bases from V and 6 bases from J, leaving 21 bases between. CDR3 amino acids: CAWSVPLLGVSGNEQFF. The CDR3 DNA sequence: TGTGCCTGGAGTGTACCCCTCTTAGGTGTGAGCGGCAATGAGCAGTTCTTC.

The gene calls are TRBV6-6 and TRBJ2-2, with 9 bases identical to TRBD2. This CDR3 has 15 amino acids. Germline CDR1 MNHNY, CDR2 SVGAGI (reference sequence). V trimming: 5 bases; J trimming: 6 bases; junction bases outside the gene matches: 7. CDR3 protein: CASSLYSGSAGELFF. CDR3 DNA sequence: TGTGCCAGCAGTCTTTATAGCGGGAGCGCCGGGGAGCTGTTTTTT.

The chain couples TRBV4-2 to TRBJ2-1; D possibly corresponds to TRBD2 (6 bases). The germline CDR1 and CDR2 sequences are LGHNA and YNFKEQ. The CDR3 totals 17 residues. Trimming stripped 0 bases from V and 0 bases from J, with 12 bases between. The CDR3 region is CASSQEGLPSSYNEQFF. The CDR3 region has the DNA TGTGCCAGCAGCCAAGAGGGACTTCCCAGCTCCTACAATGAGCAGTTCTTC.

As DNA, the CDR3 is TGTGCCAGCAGCGGAGGACAGGGGGCCCAGCCCCAGCATTTT. Translation gives CASSGGQGAQPQHF. The V and J genes are TRBV5-5 and TRBJ1-5, with 11 positions matching TRBD1. The CDR3 extends over 14 amino acids. Germline V gene data show CDR1 as SGHKS and CDR2 as YYEKEE (reference sequence). V lost 4 bases and J lost 7; bases outside the gene matches: 4.

The V call is TRBV5-1, the J call TRBJ2-1, with D maybe TRBD1 (5 bases). CDR1 and CDR2 from the germline V gene are SGHRS and YFSETQ. Trimming took 1 base from V and 6 from J, leaving 11 bases between them. The CDR3 loop spans 14 amino acids. CDR3 residues: CASSLSRVGNEQFF. The DNA of the CDR3 is TGCGCCAGCAGCTTGAGCAGGGTGGGCAATGAGCAGTTCTTC.

The CDR3 DNA is TGTGCCAGCAGGTCAGGCTCTGGAAACACCATATATTTT. Protein: CASRSGSGNTIYF. This sequence joins TRBV27 and TRBJ1-3; no clear D gene. The CDR3 length is 13 residues. The germline CDR1 and CDR2 sequences are MNHEY and SMNVEV (reference sequence). The V and J ends lost 6 bases and 0 bases respectively, with 6 bases between them.

The chain is built from TRBV2 and TRBJ2-7, with 8 bases lining up with TRBD2. Losses at the gene ends were 6 bases for V and 9 bases for J; bases not matched to a gene: 13. Germline V gene data show CDR1 as SNHLY and CDR2 as FYNNEI. This CDR3 region has 14 residues. CDR3 DNA sequence: TGTGCCAGCAGCGGCAGCGGGAGTGGGGTTTGGCAGTACTTC. Translation: CASSGSGSGVWQYF.

The gene calls are TRBV5-1 and TRBJ1-1, with D maybe TRBD1 (5 bases). The V end was cut by 2 bases, the J end by 8 bases, with 13 bases between. The CDR3 has 13 residues. In germline, CDR1 is SGHRS, CDR2 YFSETQ. The CDR3 is CASSFTGAYEAFF. CDR3 DNA: TGCGCCAGCAGCTTCACAGGTGCTTACGAAGCTTTCTTT.

V gene TRBV7-9 combines with J gene TRBJ2-6; D is possibly TRBD1 (5 bases). The CDR3 runs to 15 residues. Germline lookup yields CDR1 SEHNR and CDR2 FQNEAQ (reference sequence). The V gene lost 4 bases and the J gene lost 0 bases, with 7 bases spanning the gap. The chain's CDR3 is CASSSTASGANVLTF. The CDR3, as DNA: TGTGCCAGCAGCTCGACAGCCTCTGGGGCCAACGTCCTGACTTTC.

The chain employs TRBV7-8 and TRBJ1-4, with D perhaps TRBD1 (5 bases). The CDR3 covers 14 residues. Germline V gene data show CDR1 as SGHVS and CDR2 as FQNEAQ. V dropped 3 bases and J dropped 8 bases, with 13 bases sitting between them. CDR3 residues: CASSFYADMEKLFF. CDR3 coding DNA: TGTGCCAGCAGCTTTTACGCGGACATGGAAAAACTGTTTTTT.

J is TRBJ2-3 and V is TRBV2; D is possibly TRBD2 (5 bases). Trimming took 4 bases from V and 2 from J, leaving 10 bases between them. Per germline, CDR1 SNHLY and CDR2 FYNNEI. CDR3 length: 14 amino acids. CDR3 sequence reads: CASSAYSVTDTQYF. DNA of the CDR3: TGTGCCAGCAGTGCCTATAGCGTCACAGATACGCAGTATTTT.

This clone occurred a few times. The chain links TRBV9 to TRBJ2-3; the D call may be TRBD1 or TRBD2 (5 bases each). The CDR3 has 17 residues. Germline V gene lookup returns CDR1 SGDLS and CDR2 YYNGEE. Deletions cut 7 bases from V and 3 bases from J, with 24 bases between. In nucleotides, the CDR3 is TGTGCCAGCCGCGGGCCGGAGAAAGGGGCGGGTACAGATACGCAGTATTTT. Residues: CASRGPEKGAGTDTQYF.

The gene calls are TRBV5-8 and TRBJ2-7; a possible D gene is TRBD1 (5 bases). Germline assignment: CDR1 SGHTS and CDR2 YDEGEE. V lost 2 bases and J lost 2, with 8 bases in between. The CDR3 spans 13 residues. The CDR3 region is CASSFQGTYEQYF. The CDR3 nucleotides read TGTGCCAGCAGCTTCCAGGGAACCTACGAGCAGTACTTC.

This clone was detected once. The chain uses TRBV5-5 and TRBJ2-3; D is ambiguous. V lost 2 bases and J lost 2, with 9 bases in between. CDR1 and CDR2 (germline): SGHKS, YYEKEE (reference sequence). This CDR3 comprises 14 residues. The CDR3, as DNA: TGTGCCAGCAGCTTTCCTCCACCCACAGATACGCAGTATTTT. Residues: CASSFPPPTDTQYF.

The V call is TRBV5-5, the J call TRBJ1-5; no reliable D call. The ends were cut back, 0 bases at V and 0 bases at J, with 10 bases in the middle. The CDR3 spans 16 residues. CDR1 and CDR2 (germline): SGHKS, YYEKEE (reference sequence). CDR3 coding DNA: TGTGCCAGCAGCTTGGTCTTCGGACTTAGCAATCAGCCCCAGCATTTT. Translating it yields CASSLVFGLSNQPQHF.

The V gene is TRBV7-9, the J gene TRBJ2-7; a possible D gene is TRBD2 (5 bases). Germline CDR1 SEHNR, CDR2 FQNEAQ (reference sequence). V was cut by 5 bases and J by 4 bases, with 12 bases left in between. There are 13 residues in the CDR3. CDR3 sequence reads: CASSTPLAYEQYF. Here the CDR3 DNA reads TGTGCCAGCAGCACCCCCCTAGCTTACGAGCAGTACTTC.

The chain employs TRBV6-5 and TRBJ1-4, with D unclear. This CDR3 comprises 11 residues. Looked up from germline, CDR1 is MNHEY and CDR2 is SVGAGI. Trimming cost V 2 bases and J 7 bases, with 2 bases left between them. The CDR3 coding sequence is TGTGCCAGCAGTTACGGTGAAAAACTGTTTTTT. Protein: CASSYGEKLFF.

The gene calls are TRBV30 and TRBJ2-6, with 10 nucleotides matching TRBD1. CDR3 length equals 16 residues. Unmatched junction bases numbered 8, after V lost 8 bases and J lost 1 base. CDR1 GTSNPN and CDR2 SVGIG come from the germline V gene (reference sequence). In nucleotides, the CDR3 is TGTGCCAGCCACCGACAGGGGGCTTCTGGGGCCAACGTCCTGACTTTC. Translating gives CASHRQGASGANVLTF.

The chain links TRBV6-6 to TRBJ1-5; the D is unclear. V lost 5 bases, J lost 8 bases, and 10 bases lay in between. In germline, CDR1 is MNHNY, CDR2 SVGAGI (reference sequence). The CDR3 loop spans 12 amino acids. The CDR3 DNA is TGTGCCAGCAGTCCCACCTTAGAGCCCCAGCATTTT. Its translation: CASSPTLEPQHF.

This chain links TRBV10-1 with TRBJ2-2, with 7 bases that match TRBD2. This CDR3 is 15 amino acids long. J was trimmed by 6 bases and V by 3 bases; bases with no gene match: 7. CDR1 is WNHNN, CDR2 SYGVQD, per germline (reference sequence). The CDR3 coding sequence is TGCGCCAGCAGTGATGCGGGAGTTAGTGCCGGGGAGCTGTTTTTT. It codes for CASSDAGVSAGELFF.

J is TRBJ2-3 and V is TRBV27, with D uncertain. This CDR3 has 14 residues. The V end lost 5 bases, the J end lost 7 bases, and 16 bases lay between the germline ends. Germline-derived CDR1 and CDR2 are MNHEY and SMNVEV (reference sequence). CDR3: CASSPPDPTNTQYF. The CDR3 nucleotides read TGTGCCAGCAGTCCTCCCGATCCAACGAATACGCAGTATTTT.